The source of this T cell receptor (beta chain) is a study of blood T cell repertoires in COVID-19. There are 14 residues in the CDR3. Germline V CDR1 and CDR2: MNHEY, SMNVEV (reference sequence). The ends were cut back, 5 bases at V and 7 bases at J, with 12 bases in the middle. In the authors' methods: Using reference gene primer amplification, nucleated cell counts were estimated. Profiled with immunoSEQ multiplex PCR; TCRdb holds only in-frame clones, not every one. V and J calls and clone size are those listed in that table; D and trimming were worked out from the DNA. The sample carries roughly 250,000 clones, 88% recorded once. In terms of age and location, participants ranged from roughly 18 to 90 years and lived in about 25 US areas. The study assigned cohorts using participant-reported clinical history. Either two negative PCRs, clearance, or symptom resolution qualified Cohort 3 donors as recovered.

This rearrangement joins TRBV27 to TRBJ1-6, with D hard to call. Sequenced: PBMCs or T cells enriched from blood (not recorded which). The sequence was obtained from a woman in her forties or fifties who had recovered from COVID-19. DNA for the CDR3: TGTGCCAGCAGTAGTGGGCAGGTAAATTCACCCCTCCACTTT. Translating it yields CASSSGQVNSPLHF.